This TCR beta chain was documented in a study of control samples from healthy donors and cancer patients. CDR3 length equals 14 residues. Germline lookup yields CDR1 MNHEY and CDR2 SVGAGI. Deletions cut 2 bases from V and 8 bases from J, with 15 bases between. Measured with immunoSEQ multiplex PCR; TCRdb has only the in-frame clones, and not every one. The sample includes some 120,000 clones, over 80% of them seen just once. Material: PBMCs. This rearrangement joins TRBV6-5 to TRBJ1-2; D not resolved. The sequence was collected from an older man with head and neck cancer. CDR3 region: CASSYRNRAGGYTF. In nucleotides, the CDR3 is TGTGCCAGCAGTTACCGTAATAGGGCGGGAGGCTACACCTTC.